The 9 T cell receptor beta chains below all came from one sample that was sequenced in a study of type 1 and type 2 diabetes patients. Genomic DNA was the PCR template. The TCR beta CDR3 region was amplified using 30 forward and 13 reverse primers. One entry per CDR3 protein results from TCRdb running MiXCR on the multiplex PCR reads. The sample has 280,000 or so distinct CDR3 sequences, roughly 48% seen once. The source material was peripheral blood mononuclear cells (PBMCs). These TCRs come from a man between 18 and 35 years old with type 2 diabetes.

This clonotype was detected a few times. The CDR3 reads CAVGGDGAMNTEAFF. Written as DNA, the CDR3 is TGTGCCGTGGGGGGGGACGGAGCAATGAACACTGAAGCTTTCTTT. The chain links TRBV19 to TRBJ1-1; D may be TRBD1 (5 bases). Trimming shortened V by 11 bases and J by 0 bases, and 19 bases separated the two germline ends. The CDR3 extends over 15 amino acids. Germline lookup yields CDR1 LNHDA and CDR2 SQIVND (reference sequence). The complete variable domain, with remaining parts taken from reference TRBV19 and TRBJ1-1, reads DGGITQSPKYLFRKEGQNVTLSCEQNLNHDAMYWYRQDPGQGLRLIYYSQIVNDFQKGDIAEGYSVSREKKESFPLTVTSAQKNPTAFYLCAVGGDGAMNTEAFFGQGTRLTVV.

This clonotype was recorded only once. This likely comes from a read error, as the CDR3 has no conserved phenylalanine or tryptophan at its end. DNA of the CDR3: TGTGCCAGCAGTCGCCCCGGGACAAGGGCGAGTGAGCAGTACTCC. It translates to CASSRPGTRASEQYS. This sequence joins TRBV28 and TRBJ2-7; tentatively, D is TRBD1 (6 bases). CDR3 size: 15 residues. V lost 5 bases and J 7 bases, leaving 21 bases between the germline ends. CDR1 is MDHEN and CDR2 is SYDVKM in the germline V gene.

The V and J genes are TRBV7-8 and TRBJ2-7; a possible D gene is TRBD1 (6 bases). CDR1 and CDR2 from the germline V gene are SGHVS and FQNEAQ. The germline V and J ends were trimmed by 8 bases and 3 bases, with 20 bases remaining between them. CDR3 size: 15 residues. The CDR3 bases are TGTGCCAGCTCGCGCCCGGCGGACAGTGTCTACGAGCAGTACTTC. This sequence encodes CASSRPADSVYEQYF.

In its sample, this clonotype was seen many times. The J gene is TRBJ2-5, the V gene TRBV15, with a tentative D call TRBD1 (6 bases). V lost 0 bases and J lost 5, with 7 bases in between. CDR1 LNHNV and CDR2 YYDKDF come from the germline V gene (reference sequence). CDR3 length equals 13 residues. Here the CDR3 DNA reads TGTGCCACCAGCAGAGATAGGGGGGAGACCCAGTACTTC. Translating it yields CATSRDRGETQYF.

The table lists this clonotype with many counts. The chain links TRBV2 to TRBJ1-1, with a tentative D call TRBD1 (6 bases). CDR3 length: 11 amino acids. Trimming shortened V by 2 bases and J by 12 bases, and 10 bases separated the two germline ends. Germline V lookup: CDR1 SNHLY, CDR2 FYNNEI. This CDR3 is CASSEQGIPFF. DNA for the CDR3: TGTGCCAGCAGTGAACAGGGGATACCTTTCTTT.

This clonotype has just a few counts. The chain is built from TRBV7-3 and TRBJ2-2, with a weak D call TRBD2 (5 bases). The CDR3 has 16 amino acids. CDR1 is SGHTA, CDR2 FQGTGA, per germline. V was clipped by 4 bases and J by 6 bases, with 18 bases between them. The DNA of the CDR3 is TGTGCCAGCAGCTCCATTGGTGGGAGATACGCCGGGGAGCTGTTTTTT. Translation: CASSSIGGRYAGELFF.

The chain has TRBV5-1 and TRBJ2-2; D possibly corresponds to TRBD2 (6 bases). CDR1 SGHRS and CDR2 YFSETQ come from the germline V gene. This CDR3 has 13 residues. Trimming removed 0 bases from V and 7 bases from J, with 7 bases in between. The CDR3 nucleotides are TGCGCCAGCAGCTTGGATAGCGGCGGGGAGCTGTTTTTT. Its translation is CASSLDSGGELFF.

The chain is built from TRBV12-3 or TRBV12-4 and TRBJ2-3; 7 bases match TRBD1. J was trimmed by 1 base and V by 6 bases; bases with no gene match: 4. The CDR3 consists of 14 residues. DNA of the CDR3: TGTGCCAGCAGAAGACAGGGAGGCACAGATACGCAGTATTTT. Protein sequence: CASRRQGGTDTQYF.

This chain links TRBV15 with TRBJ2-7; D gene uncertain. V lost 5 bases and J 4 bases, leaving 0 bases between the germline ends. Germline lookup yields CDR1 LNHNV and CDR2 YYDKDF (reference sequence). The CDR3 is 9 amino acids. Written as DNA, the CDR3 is TGTGCCACCAGCTACGAGCAGTACTTC. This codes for CATSYEQYF.